This T cell receptor (beta chain) stems from a study of identical twins. General study results and limits: The study reached conclusions through statistical analysis that was cross-sectional, not following the same donors.

TCRdb used MiXCR to reprocess the 5' RACE reads, holding one entry per CDR3 protein. The repertoire consists of fewer than 500,000 distinct CDR3 sequences, with around an eighth occurring once and the leading ten covering approximately 1%. This clonotype came up a few times. Its antigen remains unknown. Germline assignment: CDR1 LGHNA and CDR2 YNFKEQ. V shed 0 bases and J 7 bases; nucleotides not matched to a gene: 15. CDR3 length equals 19 residues. A further study also used this sample, focusing on yellow fever vaccine responses in identical twins.

The chain couples TRBV4-2 to TRBJ2-2; 9 bases line up with TRBD1. Sequencing was carried out using CD4+ T cells sorted from blood. This clonotype was sampled from a woman between 18 and 29 years old in good health. CDR3 sequence: CASSQDRGTNRGRGGELFF. Written as DNA, the CDR3 is TGTGCCAGCAGCCAAGATCGGGGGACAAACAGGGGGCGAGGCGGGGAGCTGTTTTTT.